This is a list of T cell receptor beta chains from one sample in a study of shared clonotypes between healthy human individuals. Libraries were prepared by immunoSEQ multiplex PCR; TCRdb keeps only in-frame clonotypes and omits some of them. The profile shows roughly 2.5 million clones, around nine tenths of them singletons. The sequencing sample was made of naive CD4+ T cells sorted from blood. These receptors all come from a man younger than 35 in good health. The CDR3 runs from the conserved cysteine through the conserved F or W. D genes are given only for firm matches. Expanded clones get a size class; other rows say once, few or many, or leave the size out.

V gene,J gene,D gene,clone size,CDR3 protein,CDR3 DNA
TRBV5-4,TRBJ2-6,-,-,CASSSGAGANVLTF,TGTGCCAGCAGCTCTGGGGCTGGGGCCAACGTCCTGACTTTC
TRBV11-2,TRBJ2-5,-,-,CASSPRWEYQETQYF,TGTGCCAGCAGCCCCCGGTGGGAGTACCAAGAGACCCAGTACTTC
TRBV4-3,TRBJ2-1,-,-,CASSQEMYNEQFF,TGCGCCAGCAGCCAAGAGATGTACAATGAGCAGTTCTTC
TRBV18,TRBJ2-7,TRBD1,-,CASSPGTESYEQYF,TGTGCCAGCTCACCAGGGACAGAATCCTACGAGCAGTACTTC
TRBV19,TRBJ2-2,-,-,CASKPQGMGTGELFF,TGTGCCAGTAAACCTCAGGGGATGGGCACCGGGGAGCTGTTTTTT
TRBV19,TRBJ1-2,TRBD1,once,CASKDRGLNYGYTF,TGTGCCAGTAAGGACAGGGGGCTTAACTATGGCTACACCTTC
TRBV19,TRBJ2-3,TRBD1,-,CASSIDRNRGRDTQYF,TGTGCCAGTAGTATAGATCGGAACAGGGGACGTGATACGCAGTATTTT
TRBV27,TRBJ1-2,-,few,CASSPTHRANYGYTF,TGTGCCAGCAGCCCAACCCACAGGGCTAACTATGGCTACACCTTC
TRBV18,TRBJ2-7,-,-,CASSPTISYSYEQYF,TGTGCCAGCTCACCTACTATCTCCTACTCCTACGAGCAGTACTTC
TRBV28,TRBJ1-6,-,once,CASSLLLQSPLHF,TGTGCCAGCAGTTTACTCCTGCAGTCACCCCTCCACTTT
TRBV15,TRBJ1-5,TRBD1,once,CATSRGQGVPLRPQHF,TGTGCCACCAGCAGAGGACAGGGGGTTCCCCTACGCCCCCAGCATTTT
TRBV15,TRBJ2-3,-,-,CATSRGGQKRDTQYF,TGTGCCACCAGCAGAGGTGGACAGAAAAGAGATACGCAGTATTTT
TRBV5-4,TRBJ1-4,-,once,CASSPGGKNEKLFF,TGTGCCAGCTCCCCGGGGGGCAAGAACGAAAAACTGTTTTTT
TRBV7-2,TRBJ2-1,TRBD1,-,CASSLGQALYNEQFF,TGTGCCAGCAGCCTCGGACAGGCGCTCTACAATGAGCAGTTCTTC
TRBV28,TRBJ2-1,TRBD2,-,CASSLSGGAVNEQFF,TGTGCCAGCAGTTTGAGCGGGGGGGCCGTCAATGAGCAGTTCTTC
TRBV11-3,TRBJ1-3,TRBD1,-,CASSPGTGEPGNTIYF,TGTGCCAGCAGCCCCGGGACAGGGGAGCCTGGAAACACCATATATTTT
TRBV4-1,TRBJ2-2,TRBD2,-,CASSQFPGTSSGELFF,TGCGCCAGCAGCCAGTTCCCCGGGACTAGCAGCGGGGAGCTGTTTTTT
TRBV5-1,TRBJ1-3,TRBD1,-,CASSLLTGGTGNTIYF,TGCGCCAGCAGCTTGCTGACAGGGGGGACTGGAAACACCATATATTTT
TRBV30,TRBJ1-6,TRBD1,-,CAWSVGIGTGGSSPLHF,TGTGCCTGGAGTGTAGGTATCGGGACAGGGGGAAGTTCACCCCTCCACTTT
TRBV10-3,TRBJ2-7,TRBD2,-,CAISEGLVVFYEQYF,TGTGCCATCAGCGAGGGACTAGTCGTCTTTTACGAGCAGTACTTC
TRBV29-1,TRBJ2-5,TRBD2,-,CSGSGRGQETQYF,TGCAGCGGTTCCGGGAGGGGCCAAGAGACCCAGTACTTC
TRBV27,TRBJ2-7,-,once,CASARNTPNEQYF,TGTGCCAGCGCGAGAAATACTCCTAACGAGCAGTACTTC
TRBV6-5,TRBJ1-2,TRBD1,-,CASRPTAGGVYGYTF,TGTGCCAGCAGACCCACGGCAGGGGGCGTCTATGGCTACACCTTC
TRBV2,TRBJ1-3,TRBD1,-,CASRGQASSGNTIYF,TGTGCCAGCAGGGGACAGGCCTCCTCTGGAAACACCATATATTTT
TRBV29-1,TRBJ2-3,-,-,CSVEVGATSTDTQYF,TGCAGCGTTGAAGTTGGAGCAACTAGCACAGATACGCAGTATTTT
TRBV6-5,TRBJ1-6,-,-,CASSRTGTSDSPLHF,TGTGCCAGCAGCAGAACCGGGACAAGTGATTCACCCCTCCACTTT
TRBV7-9,TRBJ1-1,TRBD1,-,CASSQRQGSTEAFF,TGTGCCAGCAGTCAACGACAGGGGTCCACTGAAGCTTTCTTT
TRBV7-9,TRBJ2-7,TRBD1,-,CASSLPPGQGVYEQYF,TGTGCCAGCAGCTTACCTCCGGGACAGGGTGTCTACGAGCAGTACTTC
TRBV2,TRBJ1-3,-,-,CASSAERRVTGNTIYF,TGTGCCAGCAGTGCCGAACGCAGGGTGACTGGAAACACCATATATTTT
TRBV18,TRBJ1-1,TRBD1,few,CASSPKQGMNTEAFF,TGTGCCAGCTCACCAAAACAGGGGATGAACACTGAAGCTTTCTTT
TRBV18,TRBJ1-2,TRBD1,-,CASSPPLTGGAYGYTF,TGTGCCAGCTCACCCCCCCTGACAGGGGGCGCCTATGGCTACACCTTC
TRBV7-2,TRBJ2-1,-,-,CASSLFQFDEQFF,TGTGCCAGCAGCCTATTCCAGTTCGATGAGCAGTTCTTC
TRBV29-1,TRBJ1-5,-,-,CSVEEPEYSNQPQHF,TGCAGCGTTGAAGAGCCCGAGTATAGCAATCAGCCCCAGCATTTT
TRBV5-1,TRBJ2-4,TRBD2,-,CASSVSGEGIQYF,TGCGCCAGCAGTGTAAGTGGGGAGGGCATTCAGTACTTC
TRBV6-5,TRBJ2-1,-,-,CASGIGGSSYNEQFF,TGTGCCAGCGGGATTGGAGGGAGCTCCTACAATGAGCAGTTCTTC
TRBV5-6,TRBJ1-6,TRBD1,-,CASSLRQGDGYNSPLHF,TGTGCCAGCAGCTTACGTCAGGGGGATGGGTATAATTCACCCCTCCACTTT
TRBV28,TRBJ2-2,-,once,CASTFWQENTGELFF,TGTGCCAGCACTTTCTGGCAGGAAAACACCGGGGAGCTGTTTTTT
TRBV2,TRBJ1-1,-,-,CASRSIRGAEAFF,TGTGCCAGCAGGTCAATTCGGGGGGCTGAAGCTTTCTTT
TRBV5-4,TRBJ1-4,-,once,CASSLLNEKLFF,TGTGCCAGCAGCTTGTTAAATGAAAAACTGTTTTTT
TRBV2,TRBJ2-7,-,-,CASSPPVHTYEQYF,TGTGCCAGCAGTCCCCCCGTACACACCTACGAGCAGTACTTC
TRBV15,TRBJ1-6,-,-,CATSRGLAGANSPLHF,TGTGCCACCAGCAGAGGGCTTGCTGGGGCAAATTCACCCCTCCACTTT
TRBV5-1,TRBJ2-1,-,once,CASSLEDRGGEQFF,TGCGCCAGCAGCTTGGAGGACCGAGGGGGTGAGCAGTTCTTC
TRBV2,TRBJ2-2,-,-,CASSGSWELFF,TGTGCCAGCAGCGGATCCTGGGAGCTGTTTTTT
TRBV6-6,TRBJ2-2,-,once,CASRGTWLNTGELFF,TGTGCCAGCAGGGGAACCTGGTTGAACACCGGGGAGCTGTTTTTT
TRBV5-5,TRBJ1-6,TRBD1,-,CASGTGGDNSPLHF,TGTGCCAGCGGTACAGGGGGGGATAATTCACCCCTCCACTTT
TRBV19,TRBJ1-1,-,-,CASSGATNTEAFF,TGTGCCAGTAGTGGCGCCACTAACACTGAAGCTTTCTTT
TRBV6-5,TRBJ1-1,-,-,CASIPPGGTEAFF,TGTGCCAGCATTCCCCCGGGTGGCACTGAAGCTTTCTTT
TRBV19,TRBJ2-2,TRBD2,-,CASSIIGGGAGELFF,TGTGCCAGTAGTATAATCGGCGGGGGGGCCGGGGAGCTGTTTTTT
TRBV19,TRBJ2-3,-,-,CASSIGTDTDTQYF,TGTGCCAGTAGTATAGGGACCGACACAGATACGCAGTATTTT
TRBV30,TRBJ2-1,-,-,CAWSVKDEQFF,TGTGCCTGGAGTGTAAAAGATGAGCAGTTCTTC
TRBV18,TRBJ1-4,-,-,CASSPNIPLQGTNEKLFF,TGTGCCAGCTCACCAAATATACCCCTACAGGGAACTAATGAAAAACTGTTTTTT
TRBV5-4,TRBJ2-5,TRBD2,once,CASSLDSGRAVETQYF,TGTGCCAGCAGCTTGGATAGCGGGAGGGCCGTAGAGACCCAGTACTTC